One sample yielded the 32 T cell receptor beta chains listed below, sequenced in a study of blood T cell repertoires in COVID-19. Here immunoSEQ multiplex PCR was the method, and the copy in TCRdb shows in-frame clones only, minus some. The top ten hold 3.3% of the sample, which has about 240,000 clones, approximately 86% seen once. Sequenced input: PBMCs or T cells enriched from blood (not recorded which). Every receptor here comes from a woman between 40 and 50 years old with acute COVID-19.

The chain joins TRBV19 to TRBJ1-3; D is perhaps TRBD1 (5 bases). This CDR3 spans 12 amino acids. Germline values: CDR1 LNHDA, CDR2 SQIVND (reference sequence). The ends were cut back, 6 bases at V and 9 bases at J, with 12 bases in the middle. For the CDR3, the DNA is TGTGCCAGTAGGGACATGGTTGGCACCATATATTTT. It is translated as CASRDMVGTIYF.

The chain carries TRBV5-1 and TRBJ1-4; 9 positions match TRBD1. Germline CDR1 is SGHRS and CDR2 is YFSETQ. Unmatched junction bases numbered 4, after V lost 7 bases and J lost 6 bases. The CDR3 has 13 residues. DNA of the CDR3: TGCGCCAGCCAACAGGGGGCGGATGAAAAACTGTTTTTT. This encodes CASQQGADEKLFF.

V is TRBV2 and J is TRBJ2-5, with TRBD2 identical over 13 bases. J was trimmed by 5 bases and V by 6 bases; bases with no gene match: 3. CDR1 SNHLY and CDR2 FYNNEI come from the germline V gene. The length of the CDR3 is 14 residues. The DNA for the CDR3 is TGTGCCAGCAGGCAGACTAGCGGGAGGGAGACCCAGTACTTC. Its protein product is CASRQTSGRETQYF.

J is TRBJ2-5 and V is TRBV11-1; possibly TRBD1 for D (5 bases). The CDR3 covers 15 residues. V was cut by 1 base and J by 3 bases, with 12 bases left in between. The germline V gene encodes CDR1 SGHAT and CDR2 FQDESV (reference sequence). CDR3 DNA: TGTGCCAGCAGCTTAGACACAGGCAGTAAAGAGACCCAGTACTTC. It yields the protein CASSLDTGSKETQYF. Variable domain in full (rest from reference TRBV11-1 and TRBJ2-5): EAEVAQSPRYKITEKSQAVAFWCDPISGHATLYWYRQILGQGPELLVQFQDESVVDDSQLPKDRFSAERLKGVDSTLKIQPAELGDSAMYLCASSLDTGSKETQYFGPGTRLLVL.

The chain links TRBV9 to TRBJ1-4, with a weak D call TRBD1 (5 bases). CDR3 length: 15 residues. V was pared by 3 bases and J by 7 bases, with 16 bases between. Germline V gives CDR1 SGDLS, CDR2 YYNGEE. CDR3 protein: CASSAVGGYIEKLFF. The CDR3 DNA follows: TGTGCCAGCAGCGCCGTGGGGGGGTATATTGAAAAACTGTTTTTT.

This clone came up once. This chain uses TRBV13 with TRBJ2-2, with 7 bases that match TRBD2. The CDR3 length is 17 residues. Germline-derived CDR1 and CDR2 are PRHDT and FYEKMQ (reference sequence). Trimming cost V 1 base and J 6 bases; bases outside gene matches: 11. CDR3 sequence: CASSLAQTSPGPGELFF. The CDR3 nucleotides read TGTGCCAGCAGCTTAGCCCAGACTAGCCCTGGTCCCGGGGAGCTGTTTTTT. Full variable domain (remainder filled in from reference TRBV13 and TRBJ2-2): AAGVIQSPRHLIKEKRETATLKCYPIPRHDTVYWYQQGPGQDPQFLISFYEKMQSDKGSIPDRFSAQQFSDYHSELNMSSLELGDSALYFCASSLAQTSPGPGELFFGEGSRLTVL.

The chain is built from TRBV7-9 and TRBJ2-1, with 7 nucleotides matching TRBD2. Trimming cost V 3 bases and J 9 bases; bases outside gene matches: 2. The CDR3 runs 12 residues. Germline loops: CDR1 SEHNR, CDR2 FQNEAQ (reference sequence). Here the CDR3 DNA reads TGTGCCAGCAGCTTTACTAGCGTTGAGCAGTTCTTC. It is translated as CASSFTSVEQFF.

The gene calls are TRBV3-1 (or the pseudogene TRBV3-2) and TRBJ1-5, with TRBD1 identical over 12 bases. CDR3 length equals 17 residues. Germline-derived CDR1 and CDR2 are LGHDT and YNNKEL (reference sequence). Trimming cost V 5 bases and J 1 base; bases outside gene matches: 6. The CDR3: CASSDPGQGASNQPQHF. The CDR3, as DNA: TGTGCCAGCAGCGACCCGGGACAGGGGGCAAGCAATCAGCCCCAGCATTTT.

This chain connects TRBV4-1 to TRBJ2-7; D unclear. Germline lookup yields CDR1 MGHRA and CDR2 YSYEKL. The CDR3 extends over 13 amino acids. Trimming shortened V by 1 base and J by 7 bases, and 11 bases separated the two germline ends. CDR3 sequence (DNA): TGCGCCAGCAGCCAAGGGCGGAGTAGAGAGCAGTACTTC. This encodes CASSQGRSREQYF.

This chain joins TRBV28 and TRBJ1-1; no firm D call. The germline CDR1 and CDR2 sequences are MDHEN and SYDVKM. This CDR3 is built from 13 residues. Trimming stripped 4 bases from V and 11 bases from J, with 17 bases between. CDR3 residues: CASSSSGDRGAFF. The CDR3 nucleotides are TGTGCCAGCAGTTCGTCCGGGGATCGCGGCGCTTTCTTT.

The chain couples TRBV3-1 (or the pseudogene TRBV3-2) to TRBJ2-2; D might be TRBD2 (6 bases). The length of the CDR3 is 16 residues. The V gene lost 1 base and the J gene lost 6 bases, with 15 bases spanning the gap. Germline V CDR1 and CDR2: LGHDT, YNNKEL (reference sequence). The CDR3 nucleotides read TGTGCCAGCAGCCAAGGTCTAAACGGGGGACCCGGGGAGCTGTTTTTT. Translated: CASSQGLNGGPGELFF.

This rearrangement joins TRBV19 to TRBJ2-1; the D gene is possibly TRBD2 (7 bases). Germline values: CDR1 LNHDA, CDR2 SQIVND (reference sequence). This CDR3 comprises 16 residues. Trimming removed 0 bases at V and 4 bases at J, with 13 bases between. This chain's CDR3 is CASSIEGGRRYNEQFF. In DNA form, the CDR3 reads TGTGCCAGTAGTATAGAGGGGGGGCGCAGGTACAATGAGCAGTTCTTC.

V is TRBV11-3 and J is TRBJ2-3; D is unresolved. V lost 1 base, J lost 1 base, and 6 bases lay in between. The CDR3 covers 14 residues. Germline V gene sequence: CDR1 SGHNT, CDR2 YENEEA. Written as DNA, the CDR3 is TGTGCCAGCAGCTTAGGCGTCGGCACAGATACGCAGTATTTT. Translation gives CASSLGVGTDTQYF. Combining the CDR3 with reference TRBV11-3 and TRBJ2-3 gives the whole variable domain EAGVVQSPRYKIIEKKQPVAFWCNPISGHNTLYWYLQNLGQGPELLIRYENEEAVDDSQLPKDRFSAERLKGVDSTLKIQPAELGDSAVYLCASSLGVGTDTQYFGPGTRLTVL.

The V gene is TRBV29-1, the J gene TRBJ2-7; the match to TRBD1 covers 8 bases. Germline V lookup: CDR1 SQVTM, CDR2 ANQGSEA. J gave up 5 bases and V 7 bases, and 10 bases lay outside the gene matches. The CDR3 has 13 amino acids. CDR3 in amino acids: CSGRGPGGHEQYF. The CDR3 DNA sequence: TGCAGCGGCCGTGGTCCAGGGGGCCACGAGCAGTACTTC.

This clone was observed once. The rearrangement links TRBV5-1 to TRBJ1-3; tentatively, D is TRBD1 (5 bases). V gave up 4 bases and J gave up 0 bases, with 8 bases separating them. This CDR3 comprises 14 residues. CDR1 is SGHRS, CDR2 YFSETQ, per germline. This CDR3 is CASSRDSSGNTIYF. DNA for the CDR3: TGCGCCAGCAGCCGAGACAGCTCTGGAAACACCATATATTTT. Together with reference TRBV5-1 and TRBJ1-3, the CDR3 gives the full variable domain: KAGVTQTPRYLIKTRGQQVTLSCSPISGHRSVSWYQQTPGQGLQFLFEYFSETQRNKGNFPGRFSGRQFSNSRSEMNVSTLELGDSALYLCASSRDSSGNTIYFGEGSWLTVV.

The chain has TRBV7-2 and TRBJ1-5; possible D gene TRBD1, 5 bases. There are 14 residues in the CDR3. Germline loops: CDR1 SGHTA, CDR2 FQGNSA. V shed 4 bases and J shed 6 bases, with 13 bases lying between them. The DNA of the CDR3 is TGTGCCAGCAGCTACAGGCAAGGCCGTCAGCCCCAGCATTTT. It translates to CASSYRQGRQPQHF.

The CDR3 spells CASSEREGQDTQYF. DNA for the CDR3: TGTGCCAGCAGTGAGCGGGAGGGCCAAGATACGCAGTATTTT. This chain uses TRBV6-1 with TRBJ2-3; 9 positions match TRBD2. The CDR3 covers 14 residues. The trim removed 3 bases at V and 5 bases at J, leaving 3 bases unmatched. Germline V CDR1 and CDR2: MNHNS, SASEGT.

The gene calls are TRBV27 and TRBJ1-5, with D possibly TRBD1 on 6 matching bases. CDR1 MNHEY and CDR2 SMNVEV come from the germline V gene (reference sequence). The CDR3 loop spans 15 amino acids. The V end was cut by 8 bases, the J end by 2 bases, with 16 bases between. The CDR3 reads CASARIRGGNQPQHF. CDR3 sequence (DNA): TGTGCCAGCGCGAGAATCAGGGGTGGCAATCAGCCCCAGCATTTT.

The V call is TRBV3-1 (or the pseudogene TRBV3-2), the J call TRBJ2-3; 12 positions match TRBD2. This CDR3 is 15 amino acids long. CDR1 and CDR2 (germline): LGHDT, YNNKEL (reference sequence). V was pared by 4 bases and J by 6 bases, with 5 bases of the junction left unmatched. This CDR3 is CASSLRLAGADTQYF. CDR3 bases: TGTGCCAGCAGCCTCAGACTAGCGGGAGCGGATACGCAGTATTTT.

The rearrangement uses TRBV4-1 and TRBJ2-7, with D tentatively TRBD1 (5 bases). The V end was cut by 0 bases, the J end by 0 bases, with 9 bases between. The CDR3 sequence is 15 residues long. Germline assignment: CDR1 MGHRA and CDR2 YSYEKL. CDR3 sequence (DNA): TGCGCCAGCAGCCAAGATCCAGGGTACTCCTACGAGCAGTACTTC. Its protein product is CASSQDPGYSYEQYF.

This chain links TRBV5-5 with TRBJ2-2; TRBD1 matches at 7 bases. This CDR3 has 16 residues. Germline CDR1 and CDR2: SGHKS and YYEKEE (reference sequence). The trim removed 2 bases at V and 1 base at J, leaving 5 bases unmatched. The CDR3 DNA is TGTGCCAGCAGCTTACCCGGGACAGAGAACACCGGGGAGCTGTTTTTT. It specifies CASSLPGTENTGELFF.

The chain has TRBV29-1 and TRBJ2-7; the match to TRBD2 covers 14 bases. The germline gives CDR1 SQVTM, CDR2 ANQGSEA. Unmatched junction bases numbered 10, after V lost 2 bases and J lost 4 bases. The CDR3 totals 17 residues. CDR3 sequence (DNA): TGCAGCGTTGAATCTGGGGGGACTAGCGGGAGTTTATACGAGCAGTACTTC. It yields the protein CSVESGGTSGSLYEQYF.

V gene TRBV5-8 combines with J gene TRBJ2-1, with D possibly matching TRBD2 (5 bases). Germline assignment: CDR1 SGHTS and CDR2 YDEGEE. The CDR3 extends over 12 amino acids. V lost 0 bases to trimming and J lost 12 bases, with 10 bases between them. As DNA, the CDR3 is TGTGCCAGCAGCTTGGTCGTTGGGAGGCAGTTCTTC. Amino acids: CASSLVVGRQFF.

The chain is built from TRBV6-4 and TRBJ2-5; 7 positions match TRBD2. Per the germline V gene, CDR1 is MRHNA and CDR2 is SNTAGT. This CDR3 has 15 residues. With V trimmed by 3 bases and J by 1 base, 5 bases remained unmatched. The CDR3: CASSEEASGQETQYF. The CDR3 bases are TGTGCCAGCAGTGAGGAAGCTAGCGGCCAAGAGACCCAGTACTTC.

This chain links TRBV24-1 with TRBJ1-2, with TRBD1 matching over 8 bases. J was trimmed by 3 bases and V by 4 bases; bases with no gene match: 15. The CDR3 is made up of 18 amino acids. Germline CDR1 KGHDR, CDR2 SFDVKD. The CDR3 sequence: CATSDPEAGGAGDYGYTF. The CDR3 region has the DNA TGTGCCACCAGTGACCCGGAGGCAGGGGGCGCAGGGGACTATGGCTACACCTTC.

The rearrangement joins TRBV6-4 to TRBJ1-5, with D uncertain. V lost 0 bases, J lost 5 bases, and 5 bases lay in between. Germline V gene sequence: CDR1 MRHNA, CDR2 SNTAGT. This CDR3 spans 13 amino acids. CDR3 nucleotide sequence: TGTGCCAGCAGTGACTCACCAGATCAGCCCCAGCATTTT. Residues: CASSDSPDQPQHF.

The chain employs TRBV11-2 and TRBJ2-7, with D maybe TRBD1 (6 bases). Deletions cut 4 bases from V and 6 bases from J, with 22 bases between. CDR3 length: 16 residues. Germline V gene lookup returns CDR1 SGHAT and CDR2 FQNNGV. The DNA for the CDR3 is TGTGCCAGCAGCTCAAACAGGGAACGGGGACCCCTCGAGCAGTACTTC. Translation: CASSSNRERGPLEQYF.

V gene TRBV5-1 combines with J gene TRBJ2-1; D unclear. V was trimmed by 5 bases and J by 2 bases, leaving 14 bases between them. Germline assignment: CDR1 SGHRS and CDR2 YFSETQ. There are 15 residues in the CDR3. This chain's CDR3 is CASRTGLGTYNEQFF. CDR3 coding DNA: TGCGCCAGCAGAACTGGTCTCGGTACCTACAATGAGCAGTTCTTC.

This clone came up once. The V gene is TRBV5-4, the J gene TRBJ2-3, with D maybe TRBD2 (6 bases). Trimming cost V 4 bases and J 0 bases, with 15 bases left between them. This CDR3 spans 16 amino acids. CDR1 is SGHNT and CDR2 is YYREEE in the germline V gene (reference sequence). The CDR3 sequence: CASSPGWRESTDTQYF. CDR3 in DNA: TGTGCCAGCAGCCCTGGTTGGAGGGAGAGCACAGATACGCAGTATTTT. The full variable domain, completed using reference TRBV5-4 and TRBJ2-3, is ETGVTQSPTHLIKTRGQQVTLRCSSQSGHNTVSWYQQALGQGPQFIFQYYREEENGRGNFPPRFSGLQFPNYSSELNVNALELDDSALYLCASSPGWRESTDTQYFGPGTRLTVL.

The J gene is TRBJ2-6, the V gene TRBV24-1; D gene uncertain. V lost 7 bases and J 0 bases, leaving 3 bases between the germline ends. The CDR3 length is 13 residues. Germline-derived CDR1 and CDR2 are KGHDR and SFDVKD. The CDR3 loop reads CATSLSGANVLTF. CDR3 DNA: TGTGCCACCAGCCTCTCTGGGGCCAACGTCCTGACTTTC.

The gene calls are TRBV29-1 and TRBJ1-1, with a weak D call TRBD1 (5 bases). Per germline, CDR1 SQVTM and CDR2 ANQGSEA. The CDR3 length is 13 residues. V lost 8 bases and J 7 bases, leaving 20 bases between the germline ends. CDR3 loop: CSIRAGGRHEAFF. CDR3 DNA: TGCAGCATTCGGGCCGGGGGTAGGCATGAAGCTTTCTTT. Drawing the rest from reference TRBV29-1 and TRBJ1-1, the complete variable domain is SAVISQKPSRDICQRGTSLTIQCQVDSQVTMMFWYRQQPGQSLTLIATANQGSEATYESGFVIDKFPISRPNLTFSTLTVSNMSPEDSSIYLCSIRAGGRHEAFFGQGTRLTVV.

V and J are TRBV18 and TRBJ2-1; the D gene is possibly TRBD2 (5 bases). CDR1 KGHSH and CDR2 LQKENI come from the germline V gene. This CDR3 is 17 amino acids long. V dropped 3 bases and J dropped 0 bases, with 15 bases sitting between them. The CDR3 DNA reads TGTGCCAGCTCACCTACGGTCGGGGAGAGCTCCTACAATGAGCAGTTCTTC. Translated, it gives CASSPTVGESSYNEQFF.